This is a list of T cell receptor beta chains from one sample in a study of PD-L1 blockade in urothelial cancer. Using immunoSEQ multiplex PCR, the repertoire was profiled, and TCRdb retains in-frame clones only, with some absent. The sample lists tens of thousands of clones; 85% to 90% were seen once. Material: PBMCs, obtained around atezolizumab (anti-PD-L1) treatment. The receptors come from a man between 65 and 80 years old with urothelial cancer. Each CDR3 is given with its conserved first and last residue. The D gene is left open where the match is weak. Rows may omit the clone size; those that give it use once, few, many or a size class.

j_gene: TRBJ2-7
v_gene: TRBV13
abundance: NA
d_gene: NA
CDR3nt: TGTGCCAGCAGCTTAACTTACGAGCAGTACTTC
CDR3aa: CASSLTYEQYF

j_gene: TRBJ2-7
v_gene: TRBV5-6
abundance: NA
d_gene: TRBD2
CDR3nt: TGTGCCAGCAGCTCCGCGGGGGTCGGCTACGAGCAGTACTTC
CDR3aa: CASSSAGVGYEQYF

j_gene: TRBJ2-5
v_gene: TRBV7-8
abundance: NA
d_gene: TRBD1
CDR3nt: TGTGCCAGCAGCTCGACGGGACAGGTCCAAGAGACCCAGTACTTC
CDR3aa: CASSSTGQVQETQYF

j_gene: TRBJ2-2
v_gene: TRBV5-1
abundance: once
d_gene: TRBD2
CDR3nt: TGCGCCAGCAGCTTGGGCTCCGGGACTAGCGGGACCGGGGAGCTGTTTTTT
CDR3aa: CASSLGSGTSGTGELFF

j_gene: TRBJ1-1
v_gene: TRBV27
abundance: few
d_gene: TRBD1
CDR3nt: TGTGCCAGCAGTGCCCGACAGGGCTCCACTGAAGCTTTCTTT
CDR3aa: CASSARQGSTEAFF

j_gene: TRBJ2-7
v_gene: TRBV6-1
abundance: NA
d_gene: NA
CDR3nt: TGTGCCAGCAGTATACAGGGATGGAACGAGCAGTACTTC
CDR3aa: CASSIQGWNEQYF

j_gene: TRBJ2-3
v_gene: TRBV15
abundance: NA
d_gene: TRBD2
CDR3nt: TGTGCCACCGGGACTAAACGCACAGATACGCAGTATTTT
CDR3aa: CATGTKRTDTQYF

j_gene: TRBJ2-6
v_gene: TRBV27
abundance: NA
d_gene: TRBD1
CDR3nt: TGTGCCAGCAGTTCGGGACAGGGTAACTCTGGGGCCAACGTCCTGACTTTC
CDR3aa: CASSSGQGNSGANVLTF

j_gene: TRBJ2-7
v_gene: TRBV6-5
abundance: NA
d_gene: TRBD2
CDR3nt: TGTGCCAGCAGGGTGGGGACTAGCGCCGAGCAGTACTTC
CDR3aa: CASRVGTSAEQYF

j_gene: TRBJ2-2
v_gene: TRBV9
abundance: NA
d_gene: TRBD2
CDR3nt: TGTGCCAGCAGCGCTGGACTAGCGGGAGGCGGCGGGGAGCTGTTTTTT
CDR3aa: CASSAGLAGGGGELFF

j_gene: TRBJ2-6
v_gene: TRBV19
abundance: NA
d_gene: TRBD1
CDR3nt: TGTGCCAGTAGTACCGACAGGGCAGGGGCCAACGTCCTGACTTTC
CDR3aa: CASSTDRAGANVLTF

j_gene: TRBJ1-3
v_gene: TRBV9
abundance: NA
d_gene: NA
CDR3nt: TGTGCCAGCAGCCAGGCCCAGGGGCCTGGAAACACCATATATTTT
CDR3aa: CASSQAQGPGNTIYF

j_gene: TRBJ1-2
v_gene: TRBV6-5
abundance: NA
d_gene: TRBD1
CDR3nt: TGTGCCAGTCTAAAACAGGGGGCGCAGTATGGCTACACCTTC
CDR3aa: CASLKQGAQYGYTF

j_gene: TRBJ2-4
v_gene: TRBV19
abundance: NA
d_gene: TRBD1
CDR3nt: TGTGCCAGTAACGCCGACAGGGGAGTTGACATTCAGTACTTC
CDR3aa: CASNADRGVDIQYF

j_gene: TRBJ1-5
v_gene: TRBV28
abundance: NA
d_gene: NA
CDR3nt: TGTGCCAGCAGTTCTCCAGGCACTGGCAATCAGCCCCAGCATTTT
CDR3aa: CASSSPGTGNQPQHF

j_gene: TRBJ2-7
v_gene: TRBV28
abundance: NA
d_gene: NA
CDR3nt: TGTGCCAGCAGGTCCTCGCGTCGTGAGCAGTACTTC
CDR3aa: CASRSSRREQYF

j_gene: TRBJ1-1
v_gene: TRBV30
abundance: NA
d_gene: TRBD1
CDR3nt: TGTGCCTGGAGTAAACGAGGAGGAACAGGGGACGCTGAAGCTTTCTTT
CDR3aa: CAWSKRGGTGDAEAFF

j_gene: TRBJ1-1
v_gene: TRBV10-3
abundance: NA
d_gene: NA
CDR3nt: TGTGCCACGGGAGGGGCTCTGGACGGAGGGATGAACACTGAAGCTTTCTTT
CDR3aa: CATGGALDGGMNTEAFF

j_gene: TRBJ1-5
v_gene: TRBV21-1
abundance: NA
d_gene: NA
CDR3nt: TGTGCCAGCAGCATTCGGACAGTTAGCAATCAGCCCCAGCATTTT
CDR3aa: CASSIRTVSNQPQHF

j_gene: TRBJ1-1
v_gene: TRBV2
abundance: once
d_gene: TRBD1
CDR3nt: TGTGCCAGCAGTGACTCAGGGGGCGCGGGCACTGAAGCTTTCTTT
CDR3aa: CASSDSGGAGTEAFF

j_gene: TRBJ2-5
v_gene: TRBV7-6
abundance: NA
d_gene: TRBD2
CDR3nt: TGTGCCAGCAGCCTGCGGGGACTAGCGGGAGTGGAGACCCAGTACTTC
CDR3aa: CASSLRGLAGVETQYF

j_gene: TRBJ1-1
v_gene: TRBV19
abundance: NA
d_gene: NA
CDR3nt: TGTGCCAGTAGTTTGAGTTTGAACACTGAAGCTTTCTTT
CDR3aa: CASSLSLNTEAFF

j_gene: TRBJ1-3
v_gene: TRBV11-2
abundance: NA
d_gene: NA
CDR3nt: TGTGCCAGCAGCTTAGATTTCGGCTCTGGAAACACCATATATTTT
CDR3aa: CASSLDFGSGNTIYF

j_gene: TRBJ1-1
v_gene: TRBV9
abundance: NA
d_gene: NA
CDR3nt: TGTGCCAGCAGCTCCTCGAACACTGAAGCTTTCTTT
CDR3aa: CASSSSNTEAFF

j_gene: TRBJ1-1
v_gene: TRBV4-1
abundance: NA
d_gene: NA
CDR3nt: TGCGCCAGCAGCCAAGGCGAGGGCTTGAACACTGAAGCTTTCTTT
CDR3aa: CASSQGEGLNTEAFF